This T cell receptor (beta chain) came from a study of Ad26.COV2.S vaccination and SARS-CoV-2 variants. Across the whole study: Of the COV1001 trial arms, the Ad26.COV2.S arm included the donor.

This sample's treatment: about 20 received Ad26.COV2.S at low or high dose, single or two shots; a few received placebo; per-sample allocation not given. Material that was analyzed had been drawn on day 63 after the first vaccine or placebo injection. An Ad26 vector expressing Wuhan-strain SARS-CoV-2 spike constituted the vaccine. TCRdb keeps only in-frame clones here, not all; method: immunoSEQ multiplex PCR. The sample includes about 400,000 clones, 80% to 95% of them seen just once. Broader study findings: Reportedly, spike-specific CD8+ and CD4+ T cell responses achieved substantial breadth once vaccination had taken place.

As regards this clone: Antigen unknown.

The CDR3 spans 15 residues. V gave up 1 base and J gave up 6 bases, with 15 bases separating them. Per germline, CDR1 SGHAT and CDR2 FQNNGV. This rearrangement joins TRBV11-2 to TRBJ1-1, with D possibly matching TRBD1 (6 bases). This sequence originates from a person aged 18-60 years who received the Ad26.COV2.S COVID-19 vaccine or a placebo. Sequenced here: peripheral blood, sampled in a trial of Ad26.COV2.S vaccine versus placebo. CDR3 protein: CASSLAGGLSSEAFF. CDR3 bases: TGTGCCAGCAGCTTAGCTGGGGGGCTGAGCTCTGAAGCTTTCTTT.